This is a list of T cell receptor beta chains from one sample in a study of cytomegalovirus exposure and HLA in healthy donors. Clones were read by immunoSEQ multiplex PCR, and TCRdb kept only the in-frame ones, dropping some. The table shows about 200,000 clones, with around 90% occurring only once. Sequences were obtained from PBMCs. The receptor set was obtained from a woman between 18 and 29 years old in good health and CMV-seropositive. Both conserved end residues are part of each CDR3. The D gene is left open where the match is weak. Clone size is given for some rows only: seen once, a few or many times, or a class if the clone is expanded.

CDR3: CASSLGAPTKEAFF
DNA: TGTGCCAGCAGTTTAGGGGCCCCAACAAAAGAAGCTTTCTTT
J: TRBJ1-1
V: TRBV27
D: NA
size: NA
length: 14

CDR3: CASSDGQGGREQYF
DNA: TGCGCCAGCAGTGATGGACAGGGAGGGCGCGAGCAGTACTTC
J: TRBJ2-7
V: TRBV10-1
D: NA
size: NA
length: 14

CDR3: CASSQTGGTYEQYF
DNA: TGTGCCAGCAGTCAAACAGGGGGAACCTACGAGCAGTACTTC
J: TRBJ2-7
V: TRBV2
D: TRBD1
size: few
length: 14

CDR3: CASNSGGVGFKGSDTQYF
DNA: TGTGCCAGCAACTCCGGGGGTGTAGGGTTCAAAGGTTCAGATACGCAGTATTTT
J: TRBJ2-3
V: TRBV7-9
D: NA
size: NA
length: 18

CDR3: CASSLELGTAYEQYF
DNA: TGTGCCAGCAGCTTAGAGCTGGGGACAGCCTACGAGCAGTACTTC
J: TRBJ2-7
V: TRBV7-8
D: TRBD1
size: NA
length: 15

CDR3: CASSLSAGTGELFF
DNA: TGTGCCAGCAGCTTAAGCGCTGGCACCGGGGAGCTGTTTTTT
J: TRBJ2-2
V: TRBV9
D: NA
size: NA
length: 14

CDR3: CASSLKGTGENTEAFF
DNA: TGTGCCAGCAGCTTAAAAGGAACAGGGGAGAACACTGAAGCTTTCTTT
J: TRBJ1-1
V: TRBV5-4
D: TRBD1
size: NA
length: 16

CDR3: CASSYSDKGSYGYTF
DNA: TGTGCCAGCAGTTACTCGGACAAGGGATCCTATGGCTACACCTTC
J: TRBJ1-2
V: TRBV6-5
D: NA
size: NA
length: 15

CDR3: CASSSSPGIGAFF
DNA: TGTGCCAGCAGCTCCTCGCCGGGGATCGGCGCTTTCTTT
J: TRBJ1-1
V: TRBV6-5
D: NA
size: NA
length: 13

CDR3: CASSDQRKGDYGYTF
DNA: TGTGCCAGCAGTGACCAACGGAAGGGGGACTATGGCTACACCTTC
J: TRBJ1-2
V: TRBV2
D: NA
size: NA
length: 15

CDR3: CASSYLGLLEGTEAFF
DNA: TGTGCCAGCAGTTACCTGGGGTTGTTGGAGGGGACTGAAGCTTTCTTT
J: TRBJ1-1
V: TRBV6-5
D: NA
size: NA
length: 16

CDR3: CASSLGPGLSGEQYF
DNA: TGTGCCAGCAGCTTAGGTCCGGGACTCTCCGGAGAGCAGTACTTC
J: TRBJ2-7
V: TRBV13
D: NA
size: NA
length: 15

CDR3: CATSRDREGLGGEQYF
DNA: TGTGCCACCAGCAGAGATCGGGAGGGACTCGGGGGCGAGCAGTACTTC
J: TRBJ2-7
V: TRBV15
D: TRBD2
size: NA
length: 16

CDR3: CASRGEGRAFF
DNA: TGTGCCAGCAGGGGAGAGGGGAGGGCTTTCTTT
J: TRBJ1-1
V: TRBV2
D: NA
size: NA
length: 11

CDR3: CASSQVFGLAGELFF
DNA: TGCGCCAGCAGCCAAGTCTTCGGACTAGCAGGGGAGCTGTTTTTT
J: TRBJ2-2
V: TRBV4-1
D: TRBD2
size: NA
length: 15

CDR3: CASSPEASGAYEQYF
DNA: TGCGCCAGCAGCCCTGAGGCGTCAGGGGCCTACGAGCAGTACTTC
J: TRBJ2-7
V: TRBV5-1
D: NA
size: NA
length: 15

CDR3: CASSLSQGEQYF
DNA: TGCGCCAGCAGCCTGAGTCAGGGTGAGCAGTACTTC
J: TRBJ2-7
V: TRBV4-1
D: NA
size: NA
length: 12

CDR3: CASFSGAGHPPSGANVLTF
DNA: TGTGCCAGTTTCAGTGGAGCAGGGCATCCACCCTCTGGGGCCAACGTCCTGACTTTC
J: TRBJ2-6
V: TRBV19
D: NA
size: NA
length: 19

CDR3: CASSSEQGALNYGYTF
DNA: TGTGCCAGCAGCTCGGAACAGGGGGCGCTTAACTATGGCTACACCTTC
J: TRBJ1-2
V: TRBV7-9
D: TRBD1
size: NA
length: 16

CDR3: CASSLDRGRKETQYF
DNA: TGTGCCAGCAGCTTGGACAGGGGAAGAAAGGAGACCCAGTACTTC
J: TRBJ2-5
V: TRBV5-4
D: TRBD1
size: NA
length: 15

CDR3: CASGSGANTGELFF
DNA: TGTGCCAGCGGGAGCGGGGCGAACACCGGGGAGCTGTTTTTT
J: TRBJ2-2
V: TRBV2
D: TRBD2
size: NA
length: 14

CDR3: CASSLGLVGYEQYF
DNA: TGCGCCAGCAGCCTAGGACTAGTAGGGTACGAGCAGTACTTC
J: TRBJ2-7
V: TRBV4-1
D: TRBD2
size: NA
length: 14

CDR3: CASSRTASNQPQHF
DNA: TGTGCCAGCAGTAGGACAGCTAGCAATCAGCCCCAGCATTTT
J: TRBJ1-5
V: TRBV9
D: NA
size: NA
length: 14

CDR3: CASSQFGQLREQYF
DNA: TGCGCCAGCAGCCAATTCGGACAGCTCCGCGAGCAGTACTTC
J: TRBJ2-7
V: TRBV4-1
D: NA
size: NA
length: 14

CDR3: CASSRDRTYTEAFF
DNA: TGTGCCAGCAGCCGGGACAGGACGTACACTGAAGCTTTCTTT
J: TRBJ1-1
V: TRBV6-5
D: TRBD1
size: NA
length: 14

CDR3: CATEGGYSPEAFF
DNA: TGTGCCACCGAGGGGGGGTATAGCCCTGAAGCTTTCTTT
J: TRBJ1-1
V: TRBV15
D: NA
size: NA
length: 13

CDR3: CASSIGGTGVYEQYF
DNA: TGTGCCAGTAGTATAGGTGGGACAGGGGTATACGAGCAGTACTTC
J: TRBJ2-7
V: TRBV19
D: TRBD1
size: NA
length: 15